This T cell receptor beta chain came from a study of shared clonotypes between healthy human individuals. Study results and limitations: What naive subsets generally showed was a larger estimated richness than memory subsets showed.

The germline V gene has CDR1 GTSNPN and CDR2 SVGIG (reference sequence). Losses at the gene ends were 4 bases for V and 1 base for J; bases not matched to a gene: 5. This CDR3 is 15 amino acids long. On this clone itself: Its target is not known.

Only in-frame clones appear in the TCRdb table, and some are missing; sequencing was by immunoSEQ multiplex PCR. The data show some 980,000 clones, approximately 76% seen once. This clonotype was sampled from a man between 18 and 35 years old in good health. The chain carries TRBV30 and TRBJ1-2, with 11 positions matching TRBD1. The sequenced material came from memory CD4+ T cells sorted from blood. Subset noted: CD45RA-negative fraction. CDR3 in amino acids: CAWKPGQGGNYGYTF. As DNA, the CDR3 is TGTGCCTGGAAACCGGGACAGGGGGGTAACTATGGCTACACCTTC.